This T cell receptor (beta chain) stems from a study of T cells in Graves' hyperthyroidism and ophthalmopathy. The blood was taken when hyperthyroidism was first diagnosed, before any ophthalmopathy symptoms showed up. Template material for amplifying TCR beta CDR3 regions consisted of RNA transcripts. First-round RT-PCR of the TCR CDR3 relied on the HTBI primer set. MiXCR, applied by TCRdb to the multiplex PCR reads, yields one record per CDR3 protein. The table shows 130,000 to 150,000 distinct CDR3 sequences, with 22% occurring only once. This sequence originates from a woman aged 45-65 years with Graves' hyperthyroidism that later progressed to Graves' ophthalmopathy. The sequencing input was blood.

CDR3 bases: TGTGCCAGCAGCTTTTTCGTCGGGGAGCTGTTTTTT. This codes for CASSFFVGELFF. The chain recombines TRBV5-8 with TRBJ2-2, with D hard to call. V lost 2 bases, J lost 7 bases, and 6 bases lay in between. The CDR3 runs to 12 residues. CDR1 and CDR2 (germline): SGHTS, YDEGEE.